The clone carrying this TCR beta chain was seen repeatedly, ten times or more. The antigen is undetermined. This record belongs to a study of T-cell reconstitution after alpha-beta-depleted transplantation in children. During its preparation, the TCRbeta library received unique molecular identifiers. TCRdb called the PCR reads again in MiXCR, with one record for every CDR3 protein. The sample carries about 580,000 distinct CDR3 sequences, 23% recorded once. Findings of the study overall: Reportedly, roughly two months post-transplant, alpha-beta T cells arose from several hundred expanded graft clones. T-cell numbers and diversity, one year after transplant, stemmed largely from T cells that were newly produced.

V dropped 1 base and J dropped 9; count of bases not matched to a gene: 3. This CDR3 comprises 14 residues. The V gene's germline CDR1 is SGHVS and CDR2 FQNEAQ. This specimen was PBMCs, mostly from graft donor cells, taken 360 days after TCRalphabeta/CD19-depleted stem cell transplant. This clonotype was sampled from a boy under two years old who had a stem cell transplant for acute myeloid leukemia, so the T cells may come from the graft donor. The rearrangement joins TRBV7-8 to TRBJ1-6, with TRBD1 identical over 7 bases. CDR3 protein: CASSLVGGSSPLHF. The DNA for the CDR3 is TGTGCCAGCAGCTTAGTAGGGGGCTCTTCACCCCTCCACTTT.